This T cell receptor beta chain emerged from a study of blood T cell repertoires in COVID-19. Study-level background: PBMCs, B-cell-depleted T cells, or T cells provided the cDNA or gDNA that made up the material.

The CDR3 has 14 residues. Germline V gives CDR1 LNHDA, CDR2 SQIVND (reference sequence). V was trimmed by 7 bases and J by 7 bases, leaving 14 bases between them. The protocol was immunoSEQ multiplex PCR, while the TCRdb copy is restricted to in-frame clones and leaves out a portion. This sample yields around 190,000 clones, of which 83% are seen a single time; roughly 1.4% belongs to the top ten. The receptor was isolated from a human donor in a cohort sampled during active COVID-19. Material for sequencing was peripheral blood. The chain employs TRBV19 and TRBJ1-6, with TRBD1 as a possible D gene (6 bases). Here the CDR3 DNA reads TGTGCCAGTACCCCGACAGGATTGAATTCACCCCTCCACTTT. It codes for CASTPTGLNSPLHF.